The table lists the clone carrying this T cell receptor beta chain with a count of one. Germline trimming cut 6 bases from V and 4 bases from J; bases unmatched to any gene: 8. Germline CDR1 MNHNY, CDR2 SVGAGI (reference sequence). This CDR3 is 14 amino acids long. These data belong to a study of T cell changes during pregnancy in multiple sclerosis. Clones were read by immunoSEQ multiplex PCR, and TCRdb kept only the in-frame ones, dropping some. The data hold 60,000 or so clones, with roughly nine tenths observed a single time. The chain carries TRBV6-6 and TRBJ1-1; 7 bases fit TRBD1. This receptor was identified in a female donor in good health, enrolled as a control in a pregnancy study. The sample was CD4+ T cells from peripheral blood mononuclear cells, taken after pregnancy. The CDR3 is CASSYRGRGTEAFF. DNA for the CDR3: TGTGCCAGCAGCTACAGGGGCCGCGGCACTGAAGCTTTCTTT.